Below, 16 T cell receptor beta chains from the same sample are listed, as sequenced in a study of cytomegalovirus exposure and HLA in healthy donors. Profiled with immunoSEQ multiplex PCR; TCRdb holds only in-frame clones, not every one. The data hold about 110,000 clones, with about 85% observed a single time. The source material was PBMCs. These receptors all stem from a young woman in good health and CMV-seronegative.

The chain uses TRBV27 and TRBJ2-6; no definite D call. The length of the CDR3 is 15 residues. V was clipped by 5 bases and J by 1 base, with 9 bases between them. The germline V gene has CDR1 MNHEY and CDR2 SMNVEV (reference sequence). CDR3 bases: TGTGCCAGCAGTCCCCTAGGTTCTGGGGCCAACGTCCTGACTTTC. It yields the protein CASSPLGSGANVLTF. The full variable domain, its missing parts supplied by reference TRBV27 and TRBJ2-6, is EAQVTQNPRYLITVTGKKLTVTCSQNMNHEYMSWYRQDPGLGLRQIYYSMNVEVTDKGDVPEGYKVSRKEKRNFPLILESPSPNQTSLYFCASSPLGSGANVLTFGAGSRLTVL.

This clone rates as medium-sized (0.01 to 0.1%). The sample contains more than one DNA sequence encoding this CDR3. The J gene is TRBJ1-1, the V gene TRBV6-1; D unclear. V gave up 3 bases and J gave up 1 base, with 6 bases separating them. CDR1 is MNHNS and CDR2 is SASEGT in the germline V gene. The CDR3 extends over 13 amino acids. The CDR3 DNA reads TGTGCCAGCAGTGAGGGAGAGAACACTGAAGCTTTCTTT. Its translation: CASSEGENTEAFF.

This chain connects TRBV19 to TRBJ2-4; 9 positions match TRBD2. After removal of 6 bases from V and 9 bases from J, the junction contained 15 bases not matched to a gene. This CDR3 spans 16 amino acids. CDR1 is LNHDA, CDR2 SQIVND, per germline (reference sequence). The CDR3 reads CASSTILAGLPPIQYF. The CDR3 bases are TGTGCCAGTAGCACTATACTAGCGGGCCTACCCCCCATTCAGTACTTC.

The chain carries TRBV2 and TRBJ2-5, with D perhaps matching TRBD1 (6 bases). The germline V and J ends were trimmed by 6 bases and 5 bases, with 19 bases remaining between them. Germline CDR1 and CDR2: SNHLY and FYNNEI. CDR3 length: 15 amino acids. CDR3 coding DNA: TGTGCCAGCAGCCGGGACAAACTTGTGGGGGAGACCCAGTACTTC. Its protein is CASSRDKLVGETQYF. Full variable domain (outside the CDR3, taken from reference TRBV2 and TRBJ2-5): EPEVTQTPSHQVTQMGQEVILRCVPISNHLYFYWYRQILGQKVEFLVSFYNNEISEKSEIFDDQFSVERPDGSNFTLKIRSTKLEDSAMYFCASSRDKLVGETQYFGPGTRLLVL.

This chain links TRBV5-4 with TRBJ2-3; the D gene is possibly TRBD1 (5 bases). The CDR3 length is 14 residues. Germline V gene data show CDR1 as SGHNT and CDR2 as YYREEE (reference sequence). The V end was cut by 4 bases, the J end by 7 bases, with 16 bases between. CDR3 sequence (DNA): TGTGCCAGCAGCCCGACAGATCCTTCGAATACGCAGTATTTT. It encodes CASSPTDPSNTQYF.

The chain links TRBV13 to TRBJ2-5, with a weak D call TRBD1 (5 bases). The CDR3 extends over 14 amino acids. Germline V CDR1 and CDR2: PRHDT, FYEKMQ (reference sequence). The V end was cut by 5 bases, the J end by 1 base, with 11 bases between. CDR3 sequence reads: CASSDRTSQETQYF. The CDR3 DNA reads as TGTGCCAGCAGCGATAGGACATCCCAAGAGACCCAGTACTTC.

This clone appeared a single time. V gene TRBV23-1 combines with J gene TRBJ1-2, with no clear D. TRBV23-1 is an open reading frame whose function is uncertain. V was cut by 0 bases and J by 1 base, with 9 bases left in between. CDR3 length: 15 residues. This CDR3 reads CASSQSLEDNYGYTF. DNA of the CDR3: TGCGCCAGCAGTCAATCATTGGAGGATAACTATGGCTACACCTTC.

V usage is TRBV21-1 and J usage is TRBJ2-2; the D segment call TRBD1 is taken from the table without a DNA check. TRBV21-1 is a recognized pseudogene. The CDR3 has 17 amino acids. CDR3 sequence: CASSNHRSSSQAGELFF. In DNA, the CDR3 is TGTGCCAGCAGCAACCATAGGTCGAGCTCCCAGGCCGGGGAGCTGTTTTTT.

The chain carries TRBV7-9 and TRBJ1-4, with TRBD1 matching over 7 bases. Trimming at V came to 4 bases and at J to 5 bases, leaving 4 bases not matched to a gene. Germline V gene sequence: CDR1 SEHNR, CDR2 FQNEAQ (reference sequence). The CDR3 contains 14 residues. The CDR3 sequence is CASSSPGQNEKLFF. DNA for the CDR3: TGTGCCAGCAGCTCTCCGGGACAGAATGAAAAACTGTTTTTT.

This clone has only one observation. The gene calls are TRBV6-1 and TRBJ2-5, with 9 bases matching TRBD1. Germline V lookup: CDR1 MNHNS, CDR2 SASEGT. After removal of 2 bases from V and 5 bases from J, the junction contained 6 bases not matched to a gene. CDR3 length: 15 amino acids. The CDR3 loop reads CASSEMGTGKETQYF. Written as DNA, the CDR3 is TGTGCCAGCAGTGAAATGGGGACAGGGAAGGAGACCCAGTACTTC.

The table lists this clone with a few counts. The gene calls are TRBV10-3 and TRBJ1-2, with D possibly being TRBD1 (5 bases). The V gene lost 8 bases and the J gene lost 7 bases, with 14 bases spanning the gap. Germline V CDR1 and CDR2: ENHRY, SYGVKD. The CDR3 covers 12 residues. The CDR3 here is CAIFGTSVGYTF. CDR3 DNA: TGTGCCATCTTCGGGACTTCAGTTGGCTACACCTTC.

The V call is TRBV9, the J call TRBJ1-1; 8 bases match TRBD1. V lost 0 bases to trimming and J lost 4 bases; unmatched junction nucleotides: 8. CDR3 length equals 16 residues. Germline V gives CDR1 SGDLS, CDR2 YYNGEE. The DNA of the CDR3 is TGTGCCAGCAGCGTAGACAGGGGGGACCCCTTCACTGAAGCTTTCTTT. Translation gives CASSVDRGDPFTEAFF.

The J gene is TRBJ2-3, the V gene TRBV5-1, with 14 nucleotides matching TRBD2. Trimming removed 4 bases from V and 1 base from J; junction bases left unmatched: 2. The CDR3 is made up of 16 amino acids. Looked up from germline, CDR1 is SGHRS and CDR2 is YFSETQ. CDR3 in DNA: TGCGCCAGCAGCCCGGGACTAGCGGGGGGCACAGATACGCAGTATTTT. It specifies CASSPGLAGGTDTQYF.

In regard to this clone: At one end, the junction sequence differs from germline, possibly due to a read error. This sequence joins TRBV9 and TRBJ1-4; tentative D call: TRBD1 (5 bases). CDR1 is SGDLS and CDR2 is YYNGEE in the germline V gene. The CDR3 runs to 11 residues. CDR3 in DNA: TGTGCCAGCAGCGACGGGGGAGACGTAGTATTT. Protein: CASSDGGDVVF.

This clone appeared a single time. The rearrangement links TRBV7-6 to TRBJ2-7, with D tentatively TRBD1 (5 bases). Trimming removed 5 bases from V and 1 base from J, with 15 bases in between. CDR1 and CDR2 from the germline V gene are SGHVS and FNYEAQ. The CDR3 loop spans 15 amino acids. This CDR3 reads CASSPQAAGSYEQYF. Here the CDR3 DNA reads TGTGCCAGCAGCCCTCAGGCGGCAGGGTCCTACGAGCAGTACTTC. The variable domain in full, completed from reference TRBV7-6 and TRBJ2-7, reads GAGVSQSPRYKVTKRGQDVALRCDPISGHVSLYWYRQALGQGPEFLTYFNYEAQQDKSGLPNDRFSAERPEGSISTLTIQRTEQRDSAMYRCASSPQAAGSYEQYFGPGTRLTVT.

This clone was seen just once. The chain employs TRBV5-6 and TRBJ2-7, with D tentatively TRBD1 (6 bases). Germline lookup yields CDR1 SGHDT and CDR2 YYEEEE. Trimming removed 7 bases from V and 4 bases from J, with 18 bases in between. This CDR3 has 14 amino acids. The CDR3 loop is CASGLPGDLYEQYF. In DNA, the CDR3 is TGTGCCAGCGGGTTACCAGGGGATCTTTACGAGCAGTACTTC.